Listed below are T cell receptor beta chains from one sample, sequenced in a study of blood T cell repertoires in COVID-19. Data came from immunoSEQ multiplex PCR; TCRdb stores just in-frame clones and leaves some out. The data contain roughly 150,000 clones, about 92% of them singletons. The sequenced material came from peripheral blood. All receptors come from a man in his fifties or sixties with active or convalescent COVID-19. Both conserved end residues are part of each CDR3. Not all rows give a size; the values are once, few, many and, for expanded clones, a class.

j_gene: TRBJ2-2; abundance: NA; len: 15; v_gene: TRBV11-3; CDR3aa: CASSFQGQHTGELFF
j_gene: TRBJ1-1; abundance: NA; len: 13; v_gene: TRBV19; CDR3aa: CASSSSGGVTAFF
j_gene: TRBJ2-4; abundance: few; len: 18; v_gene: TRBV27; CDR3aa: CASSPAWTGVGAKNIQYF
j_gene: TRBJ1-1; abundance: NA; len: 15; v_gene: TRBV7-9; CDR3aa: CASSLSWALYTEAFF
j_gene: TRBJ2-7; abundance: NA; len: 11; v_gene: TRBV20-1; CDR3aa: CSAVLSYEQYF
j_gene: TRBJ1-2; abundance: NA; len: 13; v_gene: TRBV3-1/TRBV3-2; CDR3aa: CASSQESVNGYTF
j_gene: TRBJ1-5; abundance: NA; len: 16; v_gene: TRBV19; CDR3aa: CASSAQGQRSNQPQHF
j_gene: TRBJ1-2; abundance: NA; len: 15; v_gene: TRBV7-8; CDR3aa: CASSRGTGQTYSYTF
j_gene: TRBJ1-4; abundance: NA; len: 16; v_gene: TRBV19; CDR3aa: CASSISPVTTNEKLFF
j_gene: TRBJ2-3; abundance: NA; len: 16; v_gene: TRBV5-1; CDR3aa: CASSFSGTGGSDTQYF
j_gene: TRBJ2-1; abundance: NA; len: 16; v_gene: TRBV4-1; CDR3aa: CASSQVDLAGGHEQFF
j_gene: TRBJ2-7; abundance: NA; len: 14; v_gene: TRBV3-1/TRBV3-2; CDR3aa: CASSQSSQGYEQYF
j_gene: TRBJ1-2; abundance: NA; len: 14; v_gene: TRBV19; CDR3aa: CASSIQGVDYGYTF
j_gene: TRBJ2-1; abundance: NA; len: 14; v_gene: TRBV10-2; CDR3aa: CASSVSGGYNEQFF
j_gene: TRBJ2-7; abundance: NA; len: 14; v_gene: TRBV5-6; CDR3aa: CASSFASGIYEQYF
j_gene: TRBJ2-1; abundance: NA; len: 13; v_gene: TRBV7-2; CDR3aa: CASSLEWSGEQFF
j_gene: TRBJ1-5; abundance: NA; len: 15; v_gene: TRBV6-5; CDR3aa: CASSYNGQGNQPQHF
j_gene: TRBJ1-5; abundance: NA; len: 13; v_gene: TRBV5-8; CDR3aa: CASSFDRDQPQHF
j_gene: TRBJ2-5; abundance: NA; len: 17; v_gene: TRBV18; CDR3aa: CASSLLTGGEKGETQYF
j_gene: TRBJ1-4; abundance: NA; len: 14; v_gene: TRBV7-9; CDR3aa: CASSLQGAGEKLFF
j_gene: TRBJ1-1; abundance: NA; len: 15; v_gene: TRBV7-8; CDR3aa: CASSLVQGANTEAFF
j_gene: TRBJ2-4; abundance: NA; len: 11; v_gene: TRBV20-1; CDR3aa: CSARGENIQYF
j_gene: TRBJ1-1; abundance: NA; len: 15; v_gene: TRBV9; CDR3aa: CASSAHPTGGTEAFF
j_gene: TRBJ2-2; abundance: NA; len: 17; v_gene: TRBV5-1; CDR3aa: CASKAGTGGIPTGELFF
j_gene: TRBJ2-1; abundance: NA; len: 16; v_gene: TRBV5-1; CDR3aa: CASSPGLAGGRGEQFF
j_gene: TRBJ2-1; abundance: NA; len: 18; v_gene: TRBV7-6; CDR3aa: CASSLLVLGDSSYNEQFF
j_gene: TRBJ1-2; abundance: NA; len: 12; v_gene: TRBV19; CDR3aa: CASMGQIYGYTF
j_gene: TRBJ2-7; abundance: NA; len: 14; v_gene: TRBV6-4; CDR3aa: CASSNRGESYEQYF
j_gene: TRBJ1-2; abundance: few; len: 14; v_gene: TRBV6-5; CDR3aa: CASRLGTLDYGYTF
j_gene: TRBJ1-2; abundance: NA; len: 14; v_gene: TRBV5-1; CDR3aa: CASSLVTQGTGYTF
j_gene: TRBJ2-3; abundance: NA; len: 13; v_gene: TRBV12-3/TRBV12-4; CDR3aa: CASRSGLDPLQYF
j_gene: TRBJ2-2; abundance: NA; len: 14; v_gene: TRBV19; CDR3aa: CASSPGLEDGELFF
j_gene: TRBJ1-1; abundance: NA; len: 15; v_gene: TRBV6-5; CDR3aa: CASRLDLRGDTEAFF
j_gene: TRBJ2-1; abundance: NA; len: 13; v_gene: TRBV12-3/TRBV12-4; CDR3aa: CASRNQGEDEQFF
j_gene: TRBJ2-7; abundance: NA; len: 17; v_gene: TRBV10-1; CDR3aa: CASSPTGLAGGGYGQYF
j_gene: TRBJ1-1; abundance: NA; len: 18; v_gene: TRBV21-1; CDR3aa: CASSGVQRRQGKNTEAFF
j_gene: TRBJ2-6; abundance: NA; len: 19; v_gene: TRBV5-5; CDR3aa: CASSLRGQGVSSGANVLTF
j_gene: TRBJ2-4; abundance: NA; len: 17; v_gene: TRBV11-2; CDR3aa: CASSLDGGGVGKNIQYF
j_gene: TRBJ1-5; abundance: NA; len: 15; v_gene: TRBV6-5; CDR3aa: CASSYRDSSNQPQHF
j_gene: TRBJ1-1; abundance: NA; len: 14; v_gene: TRBV19; CDR3aa: CASSIDGGNTEAFF
j_gene: TRBJ1-4; abundance: NA; len: 15; v_gene: TRBV3-1/TRBV3-2; CDR3aa: CASSQDSLVEEKLFF
j_gene: TRBJ1-4; abundance: NA; len: 16; v_gene: TRBV4-1; CDR3aa: CASSLGAGPTNEKLFF
j_gene: TRBJ2-1; abundance: once; len: 16; v_gene: TRBV10-1; CDR3aa: CASSEASGGADNEQFF
j_gene: TRBJ2-3; abundance: NA; len: 15; v_gene: TRBV6-5; CDR3aa: CASSYSREGTDTQYF
j_gene: TRBJ2-3; abundance: NA; len: 15; v_gene: TRBV5-6; CDR3aa: CASSVDVPGTDTQYF
j_gene: TRBJ1-2; abundance: NA; len: 14; v_gene: TRBV5-1; CDR3aa: CASSFSGTVNGYTF
j_gene: TRBJ2-7; abundance: NA; len: 14; v_gene: TRBV21-1; CDR3aa: CASSKVRVPYEQYF
j_gene: TRBJ2-5; abundance: NA; len: 11; v_gene: TRBV18; CDR3aa: CASSPAQAQYF